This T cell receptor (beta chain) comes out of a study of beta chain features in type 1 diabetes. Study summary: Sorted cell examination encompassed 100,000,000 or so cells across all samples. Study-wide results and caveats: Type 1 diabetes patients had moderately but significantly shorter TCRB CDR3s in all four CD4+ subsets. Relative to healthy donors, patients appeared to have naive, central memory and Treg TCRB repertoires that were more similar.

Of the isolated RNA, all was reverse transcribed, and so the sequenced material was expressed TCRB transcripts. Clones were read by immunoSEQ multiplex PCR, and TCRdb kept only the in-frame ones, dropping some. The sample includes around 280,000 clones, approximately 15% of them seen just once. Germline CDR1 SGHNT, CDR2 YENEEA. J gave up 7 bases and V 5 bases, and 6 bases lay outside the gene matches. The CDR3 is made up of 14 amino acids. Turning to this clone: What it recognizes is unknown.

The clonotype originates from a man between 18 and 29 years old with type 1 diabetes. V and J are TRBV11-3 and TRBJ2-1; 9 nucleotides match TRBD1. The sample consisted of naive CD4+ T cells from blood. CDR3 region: CASSHPGQGNEQFF. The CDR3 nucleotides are TGTGCCAGCAGCCATCCGGGACAGGGTAATGAGCAGTTCTTC.